One and the same sample provided the 10 T cell receptor beta chains below, sequenced in a study of blood T cell repertoires in COVID-19. Data came from immunoSEQ multiplex PCR; TCRdb stores just in-frame clones and leaves some out. This sample yields over 350,000 clones, of which 70% to 90% are seen a single time; approximately 2% belongs to the top ten. Sequenced input: PBMCs or T cells enriched from blood (not recorded which). These receptor sequences come from a woman younger than 30 with acute COVID-19.

This clone was observed at least ten times. The chain is built from TRBV7-3 and TRBJ2-3, with D perhaps TRBD2 (5 bases). V shed 3 bases and J shed 2 bases, with 9 bases lying between them. The CDR3 extends over 14 amino acids. Germline CDR1 SGHTA, CDR2 FQGTGA. This CDR3 reads CASSFEGHTDTQYF. As DNA, the CDR3 is TGTGCCAGCAGCTTTGAGGGTCACACAGATACGCAGTATTTT.

This clone showed up just a few times. The chain couples TRBV19 to TRBJ2-5, with 7 nucleotides matching TRBD1. Germline V gives CDR1 LNHDA, CDR2 SQIVND (reference sequence). V was clipped by 0 bases and J by 1 base; unmatched bases: 2. The CDR3 consists of 15 residues. CDR3 nucleotides: TGTGCCAGTAGTATAGACGACAGGGCCCAAGAGACCCAGTACTTC. It is translated as CASSIDDRAQETQYF.

This chain joins TRBV18 and TRBJ2-5; 7 bases are a match to TRBD1. The CDR3 covers 19 residues. V trimming: 3 bases; J trimming: 3 bases; junction bases outside the gene matches: 19. Germline assignment: CDR1 KGHSH and CDR2 LQKENI. CDR3 in amino acids: CASSPVRAGGIQREETQYF. DNA of the CDR3: TGTGCCAGCTCACCTGTCCGGGCAGGGGGTATCCAAAGAGAAGAGACCCAGTACTTC.

The chain is built from TRBV18 and TRBJ1-4; D possibly corresponds to TRBD1 (5 bases). Trimming stripped 4 bases from V and 0 bases from J, with 24 bases between. The length of the CDR3 is 20 residues. CDR1 is KGHSH, CDR2 LQKENI, per germline. The CDR3 protein is CASSLRRDMTGGATNEKLFF. CDR3 in DNA: TGTGCCAGCTCACTACGACGTGACATGACGGGGGGGGCAACTAATGAAAAACTGTTTTTT.

The chain uses TRBV24-1 and TRBJ1-2, with TRBD1 matching 8 bases. The CDR3 consists of 12 residues. CDR1 KGHDR and CDR2 SFDVKD come from the germline V gene. With 5 bases clipped from V and 8 bases from J, the junction kept 3 bases outside the gene matches. CDR3 protein: CATSARTGGYTF. CDR3 bases: TGTGCCACCAGTGCCCGGACAGGGGGCTACACCTTC.

This chain connects TRBV4-3 to TRBJ1-3; D is possibly TRBD1 (6 bases). Germline-derived CDR1 and CDR2 are LGHNA and YSLEER. The CDR3 sequence is 14 residues long. V gave up 2 bases and J gave up 2 bases, with 7 bases separating them. CDR3 region: CASSQTGPGNTIYF. For the CDR3, the DNA is TGCGCCAGCAGCCAAACAGGGCCTGGAAACACCATATATTTT.

The rearrangement joins TRBV5-1 to TRBJ2-7, with D perhaps TRBD2 (7 bases). CDR1 and CDR2 from the germline V gene are SGHRS and YFSETQ. V was cut by 1 base and J by 6 bases, with 14 bases left in between. CDR3 length equals 14 residues. This CDR3 reads CASSLRGAHAEQYF. The CDR3 DNA follows: TGCGCCAGCAGCTTGCGGGGGGCTCACGCCGAGCAGTACTTC.

The rearrangement joins TRBV11-2 to TRBJ1-2, with TRBD1 matching 8 bases. Germline V gene sequence: CDR1 SGHAT, CDR2 FQNNGV. V was pared by 5 bases and J by 8 bases, with 19 bases of the junction left unmatched. This CDR3 is 17 amino acids long. CDR3 nucleotide sequence: TGTGCCAGCAGCAAAACGGCAGGGGGCGTAAGTCTCGGAGGCTACACCTTC. Its protein is CASSKTAGGVSLGGYTF.

Concerning this clone itself: At one boundary the junction diverges from the germline segment, which might be a read error. The chain joins TRBV9 to TRBJ2-1; the D gene is possibly TRBD2 (5 bases). This CDR3 has 17 residues. Germline CDR1 SGDLS, CDR2 YYNGEE. The CDR3 region is CASSVQPEGPSHNEQFF. The CDR3 DNA follows: TGTGCCAGCAGCGTCCAACCCGAGGGCCCCTCCCACAATGAGCAGTTCTTC.

Concerning this clone itself: The junction shows a germline mismatch at one end, possibly a read error. The chain uses TRBV4-1 and TRBJ1-2; the match to TRBD1 covers 11 bases. CDR1 is MGHRA and CDR2 is YSYEKL in the germline V gene. The CDR3 runs to 13 residues. CDR3 sequence: CASGTGGDYGYTF. CDR3 in DNA: TGCGCCAGCGGGACAGGGGGTGACTACGGCTACACCTTC.